This T cell receptor (beta chain) was sequenced for a study of CD8+CD57+ T cells in acquired aplastic anemia. Study-wide points: Patients and controls were not found to differ significantly in CD8+ Simpson's diversity.

This clonotype has just one count. Its antigen is not known. The use of genomic DNA as template underpinned the TCR beta VDJ and CDR3 profiling. TCRdb called the reads again in MiXCR, with one record for every CDR3 protein. The table has over 150,000 distinct CDR3 sequences, around half seen once. The V gene lost 6 bases and the J gene lost 2 bases, with 16 bases spanning the gap. The CDR3 has 15 residues. The germline gives CDR1 MNHNS, CDR2 SASEGT. The chain is built from TRBV6-1 and TRBJ2-5, with D possibly TRBD2 on 6 matching bases. Sequenced material: sorted CD4+, CD8+, or CD8+CD57+ T cells (not recorded which) from PBMCs. The source of this sequence is a human donor in good health, serving as a control. The CDR3 DNA follows: TGTGCCAGCAGAACCCGACGTGGGGGGCAAGAGACCCAGTACTTC. Its translation: CASRTRRGGQETQYF.